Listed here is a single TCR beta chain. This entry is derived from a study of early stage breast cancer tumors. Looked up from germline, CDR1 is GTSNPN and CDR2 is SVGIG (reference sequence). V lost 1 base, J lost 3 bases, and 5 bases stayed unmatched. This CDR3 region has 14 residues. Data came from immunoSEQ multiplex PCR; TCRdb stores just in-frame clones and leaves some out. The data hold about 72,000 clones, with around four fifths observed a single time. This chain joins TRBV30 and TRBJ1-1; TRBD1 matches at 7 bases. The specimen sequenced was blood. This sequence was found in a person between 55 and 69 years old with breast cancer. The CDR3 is CAWSDTGVDTEAFF. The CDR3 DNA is TGTGCCTGGAGTGACACAGGGGTCGACACTGAAGCTTTCTTT.